This TCR beta chain was found in a study of shared clonotypes between healthy human individuals. Profiling relied on immunoSEQ multiplex PCR, and the TCRdb table lists in-frame clones only, not all of them. The repertoire holds around 2,100,000 clones, with about 95% as singletons. The CDR3 is 16 amino acids. Trimming took 5 bases from V and 5 from J; bases not matched to a gene: 11. CDR1 SGHVT and CDR2 SQSDAQ come from the germline V gene. Naive CD8 isolation took CD45RO-negative cells positively selected for CCR7 and excluded terminally differentiated effector memory CD45RA+ cells. This clonotype was sampled from a man in his late teens or twenties in good health. The sequenced sample consisted of naive CD8+ T cells sorted from blood. J is TRBJ2-2 and V is TRBV7-4; TRBD2 matches at 7 bases. CDR3 protein: CASSPPSREGTGELFF. The CDR3 nucleotides are TGTGCCAGCAGCCCTCCTTCGAGGGAGGGAACCGGGGAGCTGTTTTTT.